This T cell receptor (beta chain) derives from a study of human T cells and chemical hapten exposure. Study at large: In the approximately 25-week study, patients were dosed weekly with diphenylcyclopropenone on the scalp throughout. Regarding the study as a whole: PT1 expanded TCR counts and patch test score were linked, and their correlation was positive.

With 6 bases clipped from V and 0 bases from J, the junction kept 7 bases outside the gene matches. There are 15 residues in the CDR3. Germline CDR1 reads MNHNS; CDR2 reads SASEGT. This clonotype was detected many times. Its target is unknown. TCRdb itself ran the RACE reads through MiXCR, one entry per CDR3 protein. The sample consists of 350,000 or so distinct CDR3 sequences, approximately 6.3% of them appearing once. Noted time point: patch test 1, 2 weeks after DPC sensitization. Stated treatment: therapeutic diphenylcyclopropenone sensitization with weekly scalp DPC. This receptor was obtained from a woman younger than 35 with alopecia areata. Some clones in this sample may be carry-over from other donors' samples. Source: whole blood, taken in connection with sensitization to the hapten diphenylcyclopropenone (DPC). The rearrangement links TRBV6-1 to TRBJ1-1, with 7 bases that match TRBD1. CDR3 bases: TGTGCCAGCAGGGAAAACAGGGGTATGAACACTGAAGCTTTCTTT. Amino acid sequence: CASRENRGMNTEAFF.